The 22 T cell receptor beta chains below were found in one sample sequenced in a study of beta chain features in type 1 diabetes. Reverse transcription of all isolated RNA meant that expressed TCRB transcripts were sequenced. TCRdb keeps only in-frame clones here, not all; method: immunoSEQ multiplex PCR. The data contain 450,000 to 600,000 clones, approximately 30% of them singletons. The sequenced material came from naive CD4+ T cells from blood. The receptors derive from a man younger than 30 in good health.

This chain joins TRBV7-2 and TRBJ2-1, with 13 bases identical to TRBD2. CDR1 is SGHTA, CDR2 FQGNSA, per germline. The CDR3 length is 16 residues. Trimming took 4 bases from V and 7 from J; bases not matched to a gene: 7. The CDR3 DNA sequence: TGTGCCAGCAGCTCCCGGACTAGCGGGAGTCGGAATGAGCAGTTCTTC. It yields the protein CASSSRTSGSRNEQFF. Filled out from reference TRBV7-2 and TRBJ2-1, the complete variable domain reads GAGVSQSPSNKVTEKGKDVELRCDPISGHTALYWYRQSLGQGLEFLIYFQGNSAPDKSGLPSDRFSAERTGGSVSTLTIQRTQQEDSAVYLCASSSRTSGSRNEQFFGPGTRLTVL.

V gene TRBV29-1 combines with J gene TRBJ2-3; the D gene is possibly TRBD2 (5 bases). The CDR3 totals 14 residues. V lost 3 bases and J 1 base, leaving 11 bases between the germline ends. Germline V gene lookup returns CDR1 SQVTM and CDR2 ANQGSEA. The chain's CDR3 is CSVDPSRGTDTQYF. CDR3 bases: TGCAGCGTTGATCCCTCGAGGGGCACAGATACGCAGTATTTT.

This clone has a handful of counts. The genes are TRBV5-6 and TRBJ2-3, with D tentatively TRBD1 or TRBD2 (5 bases each). The CDR3 totals 16 residues. V was trimmed by 3 bases and J by 3 bases, leaving 17 bases between them. Germline lookup yields CDR1 SGHDT and CDR2 YYEEEE. DNA for the CDR3: TGTGCCAGCAGCTGGCCGGGACCCCCGGGGACAGATACGCAGTATTTT. As protein: CASSWPGPPGTDTQYF.

There are a few counts of this clone. The chain recombines TRBV5-1 with TRBJ1-1; TRBD1 might be the D (6 bases). There are 14 residues in the CDR3. V shed 4 bases and J shed 5 bases, with 15 bases lying between them. Germline-derived CDR1 and CDR2 are SGHRS and YFSETQ. The CDR3 nucleotides are TGCGCCAGCAGCCAAAGCCTACAGGGAACTGAAGCTTTCTTT. It is translated as CASSQSLQGTEAFF.

Only a few counts were recorded for this clone. The rearrangement joins TRBV2 to TRBJ2-7, with D perhaps matching TRBD2 (6 bases). Trimming shortened V by 10 bases and J by 0 bases, and 19 bases separated the two germline ends. In germline, CDR1 is SNHLY, CDR2 FYNNEI. The CDR3 is 15 residues long. For the CDR3, the DNA is TGTGCCATGCTCCTCCGGGAGACGGACTCCTACGAGCAGTACTTC. Translated: CAMLLRETDSYEQYF.

The rearrangement links TRBV15 to TRBJ2-7; D might be TRBD2 (6 bases). Trimming took 3 bases from V and 2 from J, leaving 14 bases between them. The CDR3 consists of 15 residues. CDR1 LNHNV and CDR2 YYDKDF come from the germline V gene (reference sequence). The DNA for the CDR3 is TGTGCCACCAGCAGGCCGGGACTCCTGACCTACGAGCAGTACTTC. It specifies CATSRPGLLTYEQYF.

In this sample, this clone turned up a few times. This chain joins TRBV7-2 and TRBJ2-7; D remains ambiguous. In germline, CDR1 is SGHTA, CDR2 FQGNSA. The V and J ends lost 0 bases and 7 bases respectively, with 13 bases between them. The CDR3 is 14 residues long. CDR3 amino acids: CASSLALRVQEQYF. In DNA form, the CDR3 reads TGTGCCAGCAGCTTAGCGCTAAGAGTTCAAGAGCAGTACTTC.

The chain recombines TRBV7-2 with TRBJ2-3, with D perhaps being TRBD1 or TRBD2 (5 bases each). This CDR3 is 14 amino acids long. CDR1 and CDR2 (germline): SGHTA, FQGNSA. Trimming left V 6 bases short and J 3 bases short, with 13 bases between. For the CDR3, the DNA is TGTGCCAGCAGACTCCGGGGCACAACAGATACGCAGTATTTT. The encoded protein is CASRLRGTTDTQYF.

The V call is TRBV28, the J call TRBJ1-2, with D possibly TRBD1 on 5 matching bases. V lost 2 bases, J lost 0 bases, and 10 bases lay in between. The CDR3 contains 15 residues. Per the germline V gene, CDR1 is MDHEN and CDR2 is SYDVKM. This CDR3 reads CASSLRDRTNYGYTF. CDR3 in DNA: TGTGCCAGCAGTTTACGGGACCGAACTAACTATGGCTACACCTTC.

The V and J genes are TRBV9 and TRBJ2-7; D is perhaps TRBD1 (5 bases). Trimming took 1 base from V and 5 from J, leaving 10 bases between them. This CDR3 is built from 13 residues. The germline CDR1 and CDR2 sequences are SGDLS and YYNGEE. The CDR3 sequence is CASSVQGYNEQYF. Written as DNA, the CDR3 is TGTGCCAGCAGCGTACAGGGTTACAACGAGCAGTACTTC.

The chain has TRBV10-3 and TRBJ2-7, with 7 positions matching TRBD1. This CDR3 has 14 residues. The V and J ends lost 7 bases and 8 bases, in that order; junction bases with no gene match: 14. CDR1 is ENHRY, CDR2 SYGVKD, per germline. In nucleotides, the CDR3 is TGTGCCATCACCTCGACCGGGACAGAGTTCAAGCAGTACTTC. Translated, it gives CAITSTGTEFKQYF.

This clone was observed a few times. J is TRBJ2-4 and V is TRBV11-2; D is unresolved. V lost 3 bases and J 0 bases, leaving 18 bases between the germline ends. This CDR3 has 18 residues. CDR1 is SGHAT and CDR2 is FQNNGV in the germline V gene. The CDR3 reads CASSFSPRVKLAKNIQYF. The CDR3 region has the DNA TGTGCCAGCAGCTTTTCTCCCCGGGTTAAGCTAGCCAAAAACATTCAGTACTTC. Full variable domain (outside the CDR3, taken from reference TRBV11-2 and TRBJ2-4): EAGVAQSPRYKIIEKRQSVAFWCNPISGHATLYWYQQILGQGPKLLIQFQNNGVVDDSQLPKDRFSAERLKGVDSTLKIQPAKLEDSAVYLCASSFSPRVKLAKNIQYFGAGTRLSVL.

The chain recombines TRBV30 with TRBJ2-7; D ambiguous. CDR1 is GTSNPN and CDR2 is SVGIG in the germline V gene (reference sequence). The CDR3 sequence is 12 residues long. V was clipped by 5 bases and J by 5 bases, with 13 bases between them. The CDR3 loop is CAWDQKAHEQYF. The CDR3 coding sequence is TGTGCCTGGGACCAGAAGGCCCACGAGCAGTACTTC.

The genes are TRBV4-1 and TRBJ1-3, with D perhaps TRBD1 (5 bases). V lost 4 bases and J lost 0, with 13 bases in between. This CDR3 is 16 amino acids long. Looked up from germline, CDR1 is MGHRA and CDR2 is YSYEKL. In DNA, the CDR3 is TGCGCCAGCAGCCTCCCACCTCAGGGCTCTGGAAACACCATATATTTT. The encoded protein is CASSLPPQGSGNTIYF.

V gene TRBV15 combines with J gene TRBJ2-1; 12 nucleotides align to TRBD2. The CDR3 runs to 15 residues. Germline loops: CDR1 LNHNV, CDR2 YYDKDF (reference sequence). V was pared by 1 base and J by 7 bases, with 2 bases of the junction left unmatched. CDR3 bases: TGTGCCACCAGCAGAGGACTAGCGGGGGAGAATGAGCAGTTCTTC. It specifies CATSRGLAGENEQFF.

Only one count was recorded for this clone. The rearrangement links TRBV7-9 to TRBJ1-1, with D hard to call. Between the trimmed V and J ends, which lost 1 base and 0 bases, there was a span of 9 bases. In germline, CDR1 is SEHNR, CDR2 FQNEAQ (reference sequence). This CDR3 comprises 15 residues. As DNA, the CDR3 is TGTGCCAGCAGCTTAGATGGGGTAATGAACACTGAAGCTTTCTTT. Protein sequence: CASSLDGVMNTEAFF.

The chain is built from TRBV29-1 and TRBJ2-3; 7 nucleotides match TRBD2. This CDR3 contains 15 residues. CDR1 SQVTM and CDR2 ANQGSEA come from the germline V gene. The V and J ends lost 3 bases and 0 bases, in that order; junction bases with no gene match: 6. In DNA, the CDR3 is TGCAGCGTTGAGGGCGGGCGGGGGAGCACAGATACGCAGTATTTT. It yields the protein CSVEGGRGSTDTQYF.

The J gene is TRBJ2-6, the V gene TRBV7-9; possible D gene TRBD1, 6 bases. Germline loops: CDR1 SEHNR, CDR2 FQNEAQ (reference sequence). The CDR3 runs to 13 residues. V was shortened by 5 bases and J by 18 bases, with 20 bases between the two germline ends. Here the CDR3 DNA reads TGTGCCAGCAGCCTCCAGGGGTCGCCCCGTCCGACTTTC. Protein sequence: CASSLQGSPRPTF. Full variable domain (rest looked up from reference TRBV7-9 and TRBJ2-6): DTGVSQNPRHKITKRGQNVTFRCDPISEHNRLYWYRQTLGQGPEFLTYFQNEAQLEKSRLLSDRFSAERPKGSFSTLEIQRTEQGDSAMYLCASSLQGSPRPTFGAGSRLTVL.

The chain links TRBV6-1 to TRBJ2-1; TRBD2 matches 7 bases. Per germline, CDR1 MNHNS and CDR2 SASEGT. The CDR3 is 15 residues long. V trimming: 6 bases; J trimming: 8 bases; junction bases outside the gene matches: 13. The CDR3 spells CASRPSGTPVDEQFF. CDR3 sequence (DNA): TGTGCCAGCAGACCCAGCGGGACCCCCGTGGATGAGCAGTTCTTC.

The rearrangement uses TRBV30 and TRBJ2-6; 8 bases are a match to TRBD1. Germline V gene sequence: CDR1 GTSNPN, CDR2 SVGIG (reference sequence). This CDR3 region has 16 residues. The junction had 7 bases not matched to a gene; V was cut back by 2 bases and J by 4 bases. The CDR3 region is CAWSHQGAGGANVLTF. The CDR3, as DNA: TGTGCCTGGAGTCACCAGGGGGCGGGAGGGGCCAACGTCCTGACTTTC.

This clone was counted between two and nine times. This sequence joins TRBV27 and TRBJ2-1, with 8 bases identical to TRBD1. Germline V lookup: CDR1 MNHEY, CDR2 SMNVEV (reference sequence). The CDR3 runs 14 residues. Trimming took 5 bases from V and 5 from J; bases not matched to a gene: 5. CDR3 residues: CASSKLDRDNEQFF. The CDR3 DNA reads as TGTGCCAGCAGTAAATTGGACAGGGACAATGAGCAGTTCTTC.

This clone appeared a few times. The chain employs TRBV30 and TRBJ2-1; the D is unclear. The CDR3 spans 14 residues. With 0 bases removed from V and 7 bases from J, the gap between germline ends came to 13 bases. CDR1 is GTSNPN, CDR2 SVGIG, per germline (reference sequence). CDR3 bases: TGTGCCTGGAGTGTAGGCCTAGTTCAAAATGAGCAGTTCTTC. Its translation: CAWSVGLVQNEQFF.